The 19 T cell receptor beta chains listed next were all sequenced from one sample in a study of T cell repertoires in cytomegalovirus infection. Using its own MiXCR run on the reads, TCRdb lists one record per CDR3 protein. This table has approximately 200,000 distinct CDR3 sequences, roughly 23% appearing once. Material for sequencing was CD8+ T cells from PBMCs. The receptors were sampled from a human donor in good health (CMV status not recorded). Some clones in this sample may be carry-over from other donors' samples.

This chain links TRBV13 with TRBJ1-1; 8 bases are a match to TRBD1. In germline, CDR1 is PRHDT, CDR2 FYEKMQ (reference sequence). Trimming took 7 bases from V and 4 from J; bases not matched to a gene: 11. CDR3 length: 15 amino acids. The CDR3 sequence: CASIRGQGTSTEAFF. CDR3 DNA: TGTGCCAGCATCAGAGGACAGGGAACGAGCACTGAAGCTTTCTTT.

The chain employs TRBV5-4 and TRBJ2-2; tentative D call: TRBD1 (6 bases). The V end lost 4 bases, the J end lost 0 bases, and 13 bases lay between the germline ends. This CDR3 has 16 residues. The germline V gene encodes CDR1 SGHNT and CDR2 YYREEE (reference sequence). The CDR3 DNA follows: TGTGCCAGCAGCCCAGCCGGGACACCGAACACCGGGGAGCTGTTTTTT. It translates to CASSPAGTPNTGELFF. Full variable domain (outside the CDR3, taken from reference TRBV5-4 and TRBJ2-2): ETGVTQSPTHLIKTRGQQVTLRCSSQSGHNTVSWYQQALGQGPQFIFQYYREEENGRGNFPPRFSGLQFPNYSSELNVNALELDDSALYLCASSPAGTPNTGELFFGEGSRLTVL.

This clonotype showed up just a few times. DNA of the CDR3: TGTGCCACCAGCAGAGAGGGAGGCACCCAGCGCGGGGAGCTGTTTTTT. This translates into CATSREGGTQRGELFF. The chain carries TRBV15 and TRBJ2-2; tentative D call: TRBD2 (6 bases). V was trimmed by 0 bases and J by 7 bases, leaving 15 bases between them. In germline, CDR1 is LNHNV, CDR2 YYDKDF (reference sequence). The CDR3 contains 16 residues.

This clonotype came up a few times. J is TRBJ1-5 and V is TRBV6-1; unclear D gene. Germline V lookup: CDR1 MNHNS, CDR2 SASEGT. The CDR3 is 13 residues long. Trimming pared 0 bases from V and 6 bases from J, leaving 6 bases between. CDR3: CASSEALGQPQHF. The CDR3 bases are TGTGCCAGCAGTGAAGCGCTAGGTCAGCCCCAGCATTTT.

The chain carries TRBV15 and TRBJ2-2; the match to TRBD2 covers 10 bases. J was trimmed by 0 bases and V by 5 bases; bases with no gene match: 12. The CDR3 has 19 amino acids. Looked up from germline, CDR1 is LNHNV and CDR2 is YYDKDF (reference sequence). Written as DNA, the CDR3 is TGTGCCACCAGCTCCTGGACAGGGACTAGCGAGTCGAACACCGGGGAGCTGTTTTTT. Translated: CATSSWTGTSESNTGELFF.

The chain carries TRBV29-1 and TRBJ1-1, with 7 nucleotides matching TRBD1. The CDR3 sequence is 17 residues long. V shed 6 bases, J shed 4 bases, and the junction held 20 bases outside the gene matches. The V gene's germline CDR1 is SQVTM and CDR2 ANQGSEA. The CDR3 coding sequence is TGCAGCGTCCCCGTGGAGGGGGCGCCGGGTCTGGGCACTGAAGCTTTCTTT. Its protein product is CSVPVEGAPGLGTEAFF.

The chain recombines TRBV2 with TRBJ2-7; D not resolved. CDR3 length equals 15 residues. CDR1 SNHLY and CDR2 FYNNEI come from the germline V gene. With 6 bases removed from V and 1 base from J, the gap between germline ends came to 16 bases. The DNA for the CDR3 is TGTGCCAGCAGACCTAGGGAATCCGGGTCCTACGAGCAGTACTTC. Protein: CASRPRESGSYEQYF.

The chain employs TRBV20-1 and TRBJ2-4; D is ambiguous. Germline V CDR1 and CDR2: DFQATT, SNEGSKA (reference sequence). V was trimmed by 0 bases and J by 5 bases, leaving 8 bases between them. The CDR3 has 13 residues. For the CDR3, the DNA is TGCAGTGCTAGAGATTTGATGGAAAACATTCAGTACTTC. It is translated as CSARDLMENIQYF.

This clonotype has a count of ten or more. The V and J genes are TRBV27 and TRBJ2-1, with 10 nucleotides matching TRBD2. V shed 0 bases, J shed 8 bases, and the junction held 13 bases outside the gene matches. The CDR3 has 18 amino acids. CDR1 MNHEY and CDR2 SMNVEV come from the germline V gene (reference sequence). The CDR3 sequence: CASSLSLAFGLAGDEQFF. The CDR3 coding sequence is TGTGCCAGCAGTTTATCCCTTGCCTTTGGGCTAGCGGGGGATGAGCAGTTCTTC.

This CDR3 is CASSLDPKGSYEQYF. In DNA, the CDR3 is TGTGCCAGCAGCCTTGACCCTAAGGGTTCCTACGAGCAGTACTTC. The chain joins TRBV5-4 to TRBJ2-7; no firm D call. V shed 4 bases and J shed 1 base, with 15 bases lying between them. Germline CDR1 SGHNT, CDR2 YYREEE (reference sequence). The CDR3 is made up of 15 amino acids.

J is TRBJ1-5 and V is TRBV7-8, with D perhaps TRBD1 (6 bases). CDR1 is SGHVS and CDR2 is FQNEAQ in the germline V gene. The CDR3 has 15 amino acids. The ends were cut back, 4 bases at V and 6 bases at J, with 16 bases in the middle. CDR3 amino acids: CASSSPGGTSQPQHF. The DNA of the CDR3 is TGTGCCAGCAGCTCCCCCGGGGGCACCAGTCAGCCCCAGCATTTT.

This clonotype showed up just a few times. The CDR3 DNA follows: TGTGCCAGCAGCCCGTGGGCCGGCGGGGATACGCAGTATTTT. Encoded protein: CASSPWAGGDTQYF. The chain is built from TRBV7-9 and TRBJ2-3; tentatively, D is TRBD2 (5 bases). Trimming took 5 bases from V and 6 from J, leaving 15 bases between them. The CDR3 loop spans 14 amino acids. Germline CDR1 and CDR2: SEHNR and FQNEAQ (reference sequence).

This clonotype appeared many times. The chain's CDR3 is CASSEALTGQETQYF. In DNA form, the CDR3 reads TGTGCCAGCAGTGAAGCGCTGACAGGCCAAGAGACCCAGTACTTC. The rearrangement joins TRBV2 to TRBJ2-5; tentatively, D is TRBD1 (6 bases). V was pared by 0 bases and J by 1 base, with 9 bases between. CDR3 size: 15 residues. Germline values: CDR1 SNHLY, CDR2 FYNNEI.

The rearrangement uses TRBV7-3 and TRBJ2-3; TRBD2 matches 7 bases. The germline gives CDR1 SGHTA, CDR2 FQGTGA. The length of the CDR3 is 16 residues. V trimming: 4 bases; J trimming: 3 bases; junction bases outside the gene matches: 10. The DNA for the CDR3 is TGTGCCAGCAGCTACCGAGGGAGGGAAAAGACAGATACGCAGTATTTT. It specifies CASSYRGREKTDTQYF.

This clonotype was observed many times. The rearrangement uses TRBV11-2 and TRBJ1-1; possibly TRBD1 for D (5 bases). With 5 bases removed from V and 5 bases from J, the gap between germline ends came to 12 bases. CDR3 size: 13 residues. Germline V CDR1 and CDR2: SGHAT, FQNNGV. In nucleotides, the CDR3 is TGTGCCAGCAGCCCCTACCGGGGGACTGAAGCTTTCTTT. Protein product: CASSPYRGTEAFF.

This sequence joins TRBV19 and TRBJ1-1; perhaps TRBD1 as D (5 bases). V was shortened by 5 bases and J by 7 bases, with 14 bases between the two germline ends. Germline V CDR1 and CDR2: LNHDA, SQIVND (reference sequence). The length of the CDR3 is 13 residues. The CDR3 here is CASSAMTASEAFF. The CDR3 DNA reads TGTGCCAGTAGTGCAATGACAGCAAGTGAAGCTTTCTTT.

The CDR3 nucleotides read TGCAGCGTTGTAACAGGGCGTTCCTACGAGCAGTACTTC. As protein: CSVVTGRSYEQYF. The chain joins TRBV29-1 to TRBJ2-7, with D perhaps matching TRBD1 (6 bases). V gave up 4 bases and J gave up 1 base, with 11 bases separating them. CDR1 and CDR2 (germline): SQVTM, ANQGSEA. The CDR3 covers 13 residues.

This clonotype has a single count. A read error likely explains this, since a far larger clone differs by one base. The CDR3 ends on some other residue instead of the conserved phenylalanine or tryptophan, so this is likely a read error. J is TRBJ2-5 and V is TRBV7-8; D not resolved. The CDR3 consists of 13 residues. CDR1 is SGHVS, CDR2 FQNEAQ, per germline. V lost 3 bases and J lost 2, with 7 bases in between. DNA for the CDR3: TGTGCCAGCAGCTTTAGGGCGCAAGAGACCCAGTACCTC. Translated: CASSFRAQETQYL.

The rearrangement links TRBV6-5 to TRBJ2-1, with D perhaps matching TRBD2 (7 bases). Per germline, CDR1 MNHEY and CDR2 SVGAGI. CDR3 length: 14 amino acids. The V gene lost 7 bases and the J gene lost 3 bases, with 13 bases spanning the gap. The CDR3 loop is CASNPGGGYNEQFF. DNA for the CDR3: TGTGCCAGCAATCCGGGGGGCGGCTACAATGAGCAGTTCTTC.